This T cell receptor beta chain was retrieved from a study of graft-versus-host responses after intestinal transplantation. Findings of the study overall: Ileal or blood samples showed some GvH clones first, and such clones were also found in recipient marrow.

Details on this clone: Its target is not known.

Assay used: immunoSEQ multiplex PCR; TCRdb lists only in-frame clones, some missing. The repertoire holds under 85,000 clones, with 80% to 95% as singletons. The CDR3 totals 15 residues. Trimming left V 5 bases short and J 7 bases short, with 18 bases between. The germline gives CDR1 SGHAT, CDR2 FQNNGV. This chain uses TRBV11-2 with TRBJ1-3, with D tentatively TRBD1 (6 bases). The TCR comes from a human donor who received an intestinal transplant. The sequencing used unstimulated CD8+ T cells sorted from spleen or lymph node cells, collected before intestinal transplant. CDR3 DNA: TGTGCCAGCAGCCCCAGGACAGCCCAAATGAACACCATATATTTT. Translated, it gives CASSPRTAQMNTIYF.